The source of this T cell receptor (beta chain) is a study of blood T cell repertoires in COVID-19 (dated by TCRdb to between 2020 and 2021). Regarding the research as a whole: Collaborator samples came from the United States, Italy and Spain and covered acute and convalescent phases of COVID-19. Where available, HLA class I and class II types were obtained from metadata supplied by the sample provider rather than from assay-based typing. The repertoires were released in a freely available public database meant as a resource for research on the immune response to SARS-CoV-2. Deeply sampled blood TCRbeta repertoires from subjects exposed to, actively infected with, or recovered from COVID-19 were included in the dataset. The prospective study material was composed of cDNA or gDNA derived from T cells, B-cell-depleted T cells, or PBMCs. A de-identified subject ID, COVID-19 status, age in years and sex were almost always included in the sample metadata. The samples were drawn from the first 160 participants of the ongoing ImmuneRACE study and from 1,254 subjects provided by 6 global collaborators.

The collaborating institutions used their own protocols to collect whole blood in K2EDTA tubes. For TCRbeta analysis, collaborator samples were shipped as frozen whole blood, as isolated PBMCs, or as DNA extracted from either sample type. Results the study describes overall, beyond this receptor: The quantity of clinical and demographic metadata differed by source and by participant and was supplied without curation.

TCRbeta CDR3 regions were amplified from genomic DNA using the immunoSEQ Assay, a bias-controlled multiplex PCR. In the original analysis: Nucleated cell counts per sample were estimated from amplification of reference gene primers within the assay. Sequence reads were collapsed and filtered to measure the absolute abundance of every unique TCRbeta CDR3 rearrangement. For each sample, productive Simpson clonality was calculated as the square root of Simpson's diversity index across productive rearrangements. Here the immuneACCESS table is served through TCRdb, limited to in-frame sequences with V and J called. Missing clones are a known gap in these copies; in checked studies unresolved V genes cover under half, and the rest lacks a known reason. V and J calls and clone size are given by that table; D and trimming were obtained from the DNA. The sample table shows some 210,000 clones, and 82% are seen once. 12% of the sample goes to the ten largest clones.

Ends trimmed: V by 6 bases, J by 9 bases; bases unmatched to a gene: 7. CDR1 MNHEY and CDR2 SMNVEV were looked up in the germline V gene (reference sequence). From cysteine to phenylalanine, the CDR3 is 14 amino acids long. Kept here is only the CDR3 DNA, which spans 42 bases and is read in frame from base 1. As concerns this clone: Its antigen remains undetermined. No base quality values were provided; no much bigger clone lies one nucleotide off.

The chain is assembled from TRBV27 and TRBJ1-6, with 8 junctional bases fitting TRBD1. The clonotype was recovered from a woman aged 40-49 years with acute or convalescent COVID-19. Sequences were obtained from peripheral blood. The CDR3 is CASSPRTGLSPLHF. DNA sequence: TGTGCCAGCAGCCCCAGGACAGGGCTTTCACCCCTCCACTTT.